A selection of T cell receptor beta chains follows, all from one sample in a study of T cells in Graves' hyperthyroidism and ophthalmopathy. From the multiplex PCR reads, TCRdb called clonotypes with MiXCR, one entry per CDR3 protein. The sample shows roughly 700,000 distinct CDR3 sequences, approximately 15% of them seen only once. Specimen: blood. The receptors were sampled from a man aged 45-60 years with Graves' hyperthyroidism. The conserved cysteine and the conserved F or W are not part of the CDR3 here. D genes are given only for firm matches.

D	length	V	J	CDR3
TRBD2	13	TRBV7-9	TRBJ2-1	ASSLRLAGLNEQF
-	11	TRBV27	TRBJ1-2	ASSSQLADGYT
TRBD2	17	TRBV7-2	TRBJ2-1	ASSLGLAGGTSSYNEQF
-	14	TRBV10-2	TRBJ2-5	ASSEIVAGLGETQY
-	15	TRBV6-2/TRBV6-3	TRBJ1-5	ASSYSSAGSVNQPQH
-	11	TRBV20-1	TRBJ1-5	SAVWQGNQPQH
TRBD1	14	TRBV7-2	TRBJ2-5	ASSQPAQGAQETQY
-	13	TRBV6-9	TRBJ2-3	ASSYQPPGTDTQY
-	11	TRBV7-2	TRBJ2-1	ASSLMRGNEQF
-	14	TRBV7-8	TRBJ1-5	ASSLAPGQSNQPQH
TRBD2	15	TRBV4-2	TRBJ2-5	ASSQDLGTSGRETQY
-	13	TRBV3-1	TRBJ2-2	ASSVLGENTGELF
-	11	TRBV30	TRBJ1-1	AWTRQRNTEAF
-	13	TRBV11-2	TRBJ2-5	ASSLARDFQETQY
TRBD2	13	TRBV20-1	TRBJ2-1	SGRGGGNSYNEQF
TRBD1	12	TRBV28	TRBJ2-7	ASSSQGILYEQY
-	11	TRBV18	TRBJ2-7	ASSLGHSYEQY
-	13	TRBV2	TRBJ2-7	ASSAGTTSSYEQY
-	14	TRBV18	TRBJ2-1	ASSPLETGVGNEQF
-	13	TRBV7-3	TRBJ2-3	ASSPDGMGTDTQY
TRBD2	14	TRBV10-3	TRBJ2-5	AISDTSGNRQETQY
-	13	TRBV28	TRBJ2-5	ASSPRREGGETQY
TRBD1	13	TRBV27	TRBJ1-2	ASSPRTDRGYGYT
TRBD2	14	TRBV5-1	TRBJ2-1	ASSLDGTSDWGEQF